This T cell receptor (beta chain) was identified in a study of CD8+ T cells in alopecia areata (dated by TCRdb to between 2018 and 2020). With respect to the entire study: The treated patients, all with moderate-to-severe alopecia areata, were enrolled in an open-label pilot trial of oral tofacitinib given at 5 to 10 mg twice daily. Biopsies were taken from tofacitinib-treated patients at baseline and again at 4 and 24 weeks into treatment, and several of those patients also had a later scalp biopsy. On the human side, TCRbeta sequencing was run on scalp tissue and on sorted CD4+ and CD8+ peripheral blood T cells from healthy controls and from alopecia areata patients with either patchy or totalis/universalis disease. Tofacitinib was given for 6 to 18 months, followed by 6 months of follow-up off drug to assess delayed response and recurrence. Clonality in the scalp was compared among normal scalp (n=4), patchy alopecia areata scalp (n=8), and alopecia totalis/universalis scalp (n=8). RNA was extracted with the PAXgene miRNA kit for fixed scalp, the miRNeasy kit for PBMCs, and the RNeasy kit for mouse skin. immunoSEQ multiplex PCR using 35 Vbeta forward primers and 13 Jbeta reverse primers was used to amplify TCRbeta CDR3 regions. High-throughput TCRbeta sequencing was used to examine T cell clonal expansion in alopecia areata in both the C3H/HeJ mouse model and human patients. Disease severity in treated patients was measured with the SALT score, which quantifies the percentage of affected scalp surface area.

About this clone: It lacks a known antigen. No base qualities exist here, and no much larger clone lies one base off it.

Receptor libraries were prepared by the immunoSEQ multiplex PCR assay. For TCR sequencing, RNA was extracted from every sample and reverse transcribed into cDNA to serve as template. SuperScript III was used to make first-strand cDNA, primed with a 2:1 mix of oligo-dT and random hexamers. A synthetic immune receptor repertoire was used to gauge amplification bias, and whatever bias remained was removed computationally. The source study handled its data this way. After raw reads were preprocessed to remove errors, the CDR3 was defined following IMGT conventions as running from the conserved cysteine to phenylalanine. Clonality was computed by normalizing Shannon entropy by log2 of the number of productive unique TCRs and subtracting the result from 1. CD4 or CD8 identity of scalp clones was inferred by cross-referencing scalp TCRbeta sequences with sorted blood CD4 and CD8 repertoires. The source is immuneACCESS, and TCRdb retained only in-frame sequences with V and J called. Part of the clones is not carried over; for the studies checked, unresolved V genes explain less than half of this, and the remainder is unexplained. V, J and clone size derive from that table, while D and trimming were established from the DNA sequence. The sample table contains approximately 110,000 clones; only one count was recorded for 56% of them. In total, the top ten clones hold 3% to 4% of the sample.

Reading the germline V gene gives CDR1 SGDLS and CDR2 YYNGEE. The germline V end is reduced by 2 bases and the J end by 6 bases; junction bases left unmatched: 7. The CDR3 measures 14 amino acids from cysteine to phenylalanine. The only DNA kept is the CDR3, 42 bases in frame from the first base. The sample's time point label, in plain terms: 20 to 30 weeks on oral tofacitinib. Taken with the paper, the label for treatment or condition translates to: oral pan-JAK inhibitor, 5-10 mg twice daily. Lesional scalp punch biopsies and peripheral blood were collected from alopecia areata patients. PBMCs were isolated by density centrifugation and stained for CD3, CD4 and CD8, after which CD4+ and CD8+ T cells were sorted on a FACSAria. On the study overall, not on this receptor specifically: The treated cohort was small, with a single nonresponder, so links between baseline CD8+ expansion and response need larger studies. TCR sequences shared between patients were less clear than in mice, possibly partly because of HLA diversity in the patient population. Compared with normal scalp, lesional scalp had higher clonality and more expanded CD8+ clones, particularly in alopecia totalis/universalis, a pattern that suggests antigenic drive. During tofacitinib treatment, many expanded lesional clones stuck around in both scalp and blood, and this persistence may partly explain why relapse happens after treatment is stopped. Resident alphabeta T cells in normal human skin are also sequenced, complicating scalp TCR repertoire analysis, unlike mouse skin dominated by gammadelta T cells. Tofacitinib significantly decreased scalp clonality and the number of expanded CD8+ clones among the top 100 scalp clones.

The material sequenced was CD4+ T cells sorted from blood, taken at week 24, from a patient treated with tofacitinib. The chain is assembled from TRBV9 and TRBJ1-1; a stretch of 7 junction bases matches TRBD1. The receptor's source is a human donor with alopecia areata. The nucleotides are TGTGCCAGCAGCGTCATCGGACAGGACGCTGAAGCTTTCTTT. This sequence encodes CASSVIGQDAEAFF.